A selection of T cell receptor beta chains follows, all from one sample in a study of blood T cell repertoires in COVID-19. The repertoire was sequenced with immunoSEQ multiplex PCR; TCRdb's copy has only in-frame clones and lacks some. This table holds under 65,000 clones, more than 75% found once. The sequenced sample was PBMCs or T cells enriched from blood (not recorded which). These receptors were collected from a woman aged 45 to 65 with acute COVID-19. CDR3s include the opening cysteine and the closing phenylalanine or tryptophan. D genes are given only for firm matches. Expanded clones are given a class, and other clones once, few, many or no size at all.

abundance: NA
d_gene: TRBD1
j_gene: TRBJ1-5
v_gene: TRBV2
CDR3nt: TGTGCCAGCAGGAAGGGACAGGTGATTAATCAGCCCCAGCATTTT
CDR3aa: CASRKGQVINQPQHF

abundance: NA
d_gene: NA
j_gene: TRBJ2-5
v_gene: TRBV5-1
CDR3nt: TGCGCCAGCAGCTTGGCCTCGGAGGGAGAGACCCAGTACTTC
CDR3aa: CASSLASEGETQYF

abundance: NA
d_gene: TRBD1
j_gene: TRBJ1-5
v_gene: TRBV28
CDR3nt: TGTGCCAGCAGTACAGGGGGCAATCAGCCCCAGCATTTT
CDR3aa: CASSTGGNQPQHF

abundance: NA
d_gene: TRBD2
j_gene: TRBJ2-3
v_gene: TRBV28
CDR3nt: TGTGCCAGCAGTGGACTAGCGGGGGTCCGCACAGATACGCAGTATTTT
CDR3aa: CASSGLAGVRTDTQYF

abundance: NA
d_gene: NA
j_gene: TRBJ1-5
v_gene: TRBV2
CDR3nt: TGTGCCAGTTCAGGGCAGAGCAATCAGCCCCAGCATTTT
CDR3aa: CASSGQSNQPQHF

abundance: NA
d_gene: TRBD1
j_gene: TRBJ1-2
v_gene: TRBV18
CDR3nt: TGTGCCAGCTCACAAAACCGGGACAGTTCACACAACTATGGCTACACCTTC
CDR3aa: CASSQNRDSSHNYGYTF

abundance: NA
d_gene: TRBD1
j_gene: TRBJ1-5
v_gene: TRBV4-1
CDR3nt: TGCGCCAGCAGCCACCATGAGCAGCCCGAGGACAGGGCCCATCAGCCCCAGCATTTT
CDR3aa: CASSHHEQPEDRAHQPQHF

abundance: NA
d_gene: TRBD1
j_gene: TRBJ2-3
v_gene: TRBV2
CDR3nt: TGTGCCAGCAGTCCCCAGACAGGGCCTAGCACAGATACGCAGTATTTT
CDR3aa: CASSPQTGPSTDTQYF

abundance: few
d_gene: NA
j_gene: TRBJ1-4
v_gene: TRBV14
CDR3nt: TGTGCCAGCAGCCAATCCATCGGGCCTCGTGGCGGGGAAAAACTGTTTTTT
CDR3aa: CASSQSIGPRGGEKLFF

abundance: NA
d_gene: NA
j_gene: TRBJ1-2
v_gene: TRBV2
CDR3nt: TGTGCCAGCGGTAAATTTCCGGGGGATGGCTACACCTTC
CDR3aa: CASGKFPGDGYTF

abundance: NA
d_gene: NA
j_gene: TRBJ1-4
v_gene: TRBV29-1
CDR3nt: TGCAGCGTTGGTACAGGCGGAAGTGAAAAACTGTTTTTT
CDR3aa: CSVGTGGSEKLFF

abundance: NA
d_gene: NA
j_gene: TRBJ2-5
v_gene: TRBV7-3
CDR3nt: TGTGCCAGCAGCCCAAGGGGCCAAGAGACCCAGTACTTC
CDR3aa: CASSPRGQETQYF

abundance: NA
d_gene: NA
j_gene: TRBJ1-1
v_gene: TRBV5-4
CDR3nt: TGTGCCAGCAGCAGCCAGGGGACTGAAGCTTTCTTT
CDR3aa: CASSSQGTEAFF

abundance: NA
d_gene: TRBD1
j_gene: TRBJ2-2
v_gene: TRBV5-6
CDR3nt: TGTGCCAGCAGTGCTGACAGGGCAGGTCGGCTGTTTTTT
CDR3aa: CASSADRAGRLFF

abundance: few
d_gene: TRBD1
j_gene: TRBJ1-1
v_gene: TRBV5-5
CDR3nt: TGTGCCAGCAGTCGCGGACAGGGCCGGGAAGCTTTCTTT
CDR3aa: CASSRGQGREAFF

abundance: NA
d_gene: NA
j_gene: TRBJ1-2
v_gene: TRBV9
CDR3nt: TGTGCCAGCAGCGTAGGGAGTGCGCAAGGCTACACCTTC
CDR3aa: CASSVGSAQGYTF

abundance: NA
d_gene: NA
j_gene: TRBJ1-4
v_gene: TRBV3-1/TRBV3-2
CDR3nt: TGTGCCAGCAGCCCTACAGCCCTTAATGAAAAACTGTTTTTT
CDR3aa: CASSPTALNEKLFF

abundance: NA
d_gene: TRBD1
j_gene: TRBJ1-6
v_gene: TRBV6-5
CDR3nt: TGTGCCGGCCGACAGGGGAATTCACCCCTCCACTTT
CDR3aa: CAGRQGNSPLHF

abundance: NA
d_gene: TRBD1
j_gene: TRBJ1-1
v_gene: TRBV23-1
CDR3nt: TGCGCCAGCAGGGCGGGACAGACAGAACAAACTGAAGCGGCTTTCTTT
CDR3aa: CASRAGQTEQTEAAFF

abundance: NA
d_gene: NA
j_gene: TRBJ1-3
v_gene: TRBV5-1
CDR3nt: TGCGCCAGCAGCTTGGGAGGGACAAACTCTGGAAACACCATATATTTT
CDR3aa: CASSLGGTNSGNTIYF

abundance: NA
d_gene: NA
j_gene: TRBJ2-7
v_gene: TRBV7-6
CDR3nt: TGTGCCAGCAGCTTAAGGGAAGGAGCGACCCCGGGAGAGTCAGAAAACTTC
CDR3aa: CASSLREGATPGESENF

abundance: NA
d_gene: TRBD2
j_gene: TRBJ2-3
v_gene: TRBV5-1
CDR3nt: TGCGCCAGCAGTTTTAGCGGGGCCACAGATACGCAGTATTTT
CDR3aa: CASSFSGATDTQYF

abundance: NA
d_gene: NA
j_gene: TRBJ1-2
v_gene: TRBV3-1/TRBV3-2
CDR3nt: TGTGCCAGCAGCCAAGATTGGGTGCCAGGGTATTGGGGCTACACCTTC
CDR3aa: CASSQDWVPGYWGYTF

abundance: NA
d_gene: NA
j_gene: TRBJ1-5
v_gene: TRBV20-1
CDR3nt: TGCAGTGCTAGTGCCCCACAGGGATTCAATCAGCCCCAGCATTTT
CDR3aa: CSASAPQGFNQPQHF

abundance: NA
d_gene: NA
j_gene: TRBJ2-5
v_gene: TRBV19
CDR3nt: TGTGCCAGTAGCCAACAGGGTTCGGAGACCCAGTACTTC
CDR3aa: CASSQQGSETQYF

abundance: NA
d_gene: TRBD1
j_gene: TRBJ1-4
v_gene: TRBV4-2
CDR3nt: TGTGCCAGCAGCCAAGATCCGGACAGGTTTAATGAAAAACTGTTTTTT
CDR3aa: CASSQDPDRFNEKLFF

abundance: few
d_gene: NA
j_gene: TRBJ2-3
v_gene: TRBV5-1
CDR3nt: TGCGCCAGCAGCTTAGGAGAACTTCGCACAGATACGCAGTATTTT
CDR3aa: CASSLGELRTDTQYF

abundance: NA
d_gene: TRBD1
j_gene: TRBJ1-4
v_gene: TRBV28
CDR3nt: TGTGCCAGCTCCCCCCCCGGACAGGGGGAAAATAATGAAAAACTGTTTTTT
CDR3aa: CASSPPGQGENNEKLFF

abundance: NA
d_gene: NA
j_gene: TRBJ1-5
v_gene: TRBV4-1
CDR3nt: TGCGCCAGCAGCCAAGATGAGACAGGAGTACATCAGCCCCAGCATTTT
CDR3aa: CASSQDETGVHQPQHF

abundance: NA
d_gene: NA
j_gene: TRBJ2-2
v_gene: TRBV5-1
CDR3nt: TGCGCCAGCAGCTTACGGAGCAGCTTGAACACCGGGGAGCTGTTTTTT
CDR3aa: CASSLRSSLNTGELFF

abundance: NA
d_gene: TRBD2
j_gene: TRBJ2-5
v_gene: TRBV18
CDR3nt: TGTGCCAGCTCACCACGGGAGGGGGAGACCCAGTACTTC
CDR3aa: CASSPREGETQYF

abundance: NA
d_gene: NA
j_gene: TRBJ2-7
v_gene: TRBV3-1/TRBV3-2
CDR3nt: TGTGCCAGCAGCCGCCCCGGGACTCCCTACGAGCAGTACTTC
CDR3aa: CASSRPGTPYEQYF

abundance: NA
d_gene: TRBD2
j_gene: TRBJ2-2
v_gene: TRBV9
CDR3nt: TGTGCCAGCAGCATGCGGGGGGGCGCGAACACCGGGGAGCTGTTTTTT
CDR3aa: CASSMRGGANTGELFF

abundance: NA
d_gene: NA
j_gene: TRBJ1-1
v_gene: TRBV7-6
CDR3nt: TGTGCCAGCAGCTTAGGGCAGGCGTCTTACACTGAAGCTTTCTTT
CDR3aa: CASSLGQASYTEAFF

abundance: NA
d_gene: TRBD2
j_gene: TRBJ2-7
v_gene: TRBV2
CDR3nt: TGTGCCAGCAACCTAGCGGGGGGGCTTTACGAGCAGTACTTC
CDR3aa: CASNLAGGLYEQYF

abundance: NA
d_gene: TRBD1
j_gene: TRBJ1-3
v_gene: TRBV7-2
CDR3nt: TGTGCCAGCAGCTTAAATAACAGGGGGTCTGGAAACACCATATATTTT
CDR3aa: CASSLNNRGSGNTIYF

abundance: NA
d_gene: TRBD2
j_gene: TRBJ2-3
v_gene: TRBV3-1/TRBV3-2
CDR3nt: TGTGCCAGCAGCCAAGATCCGGGGGGGCCCTCAGATACGCAGTATTTT
CDR3aa: CASSQDPGGPSDTQYF

abundance: NA
d_gene: NA
j_gene: TRBJ1-1
v_gene: TRBV19
CDR3nt: TGTGCCAGTAGTATACCGCCTCGCCAGGACACGAACACTGAAGCTTTCTTT
CDR3aa: CASSIPPRQDTNTEAFF

abundance: NA
d_gene: NA
j_gene: TRBJ2-1
v_gene: TRBV7-2
CDR3nt: TGTGCCAGCAGCTTGGTCGGGTGGGCGGGGACCTACAATGAGCAGTTCTTC
CDR3aa: CASSLVGWAGTYNEQFF

abundance: NA
d_gene: TRBD1
j_gene: TRBJ1-2
v_gene: TRBV7-2
CDR3nt: TGTGCCAGCACCACAGGGGGCGGCTATGGCTACACCTTC
CDR3aa: CASTTGGGYGYTF

abundance: NA
d_gene: TRBD1
j_gene: TRBJ1-6
v_gene: TRBV5-8
CDR3nt: TGTGCCAGCAGCTTGCCGCATAGGGGGCCTAATTCACCCCTCCACTTT
CDR3aa: CASSLPHRGPNSPLHF

abundance: NA
d_gene: TRBD1
j_gene: TRBJ1-1
v_gene: TRBV18
CDR3nt: TGTGCCAGCTCACCACCGTCGACAGGGAGCACTGAAGCTTTCTTT
CDR3aa: CASSPPSTGSTEAFF

abundance: NA
d_gene: NA
j_gene: TRBJ1-2
v_gene: TRBV5-1
CDR3nt: TGCGCCAGCAGCTTCGAGAGGGCCTGGAATTCAGCTAACTATGGCTACACCTTC
CDR3aa: CASSFERAWNSANYGYTF

abundance: once
d_gene: NA
j_gene: TRBJ2-2
v_gene: TRBV10-3
CDR3nt: TGTGCCATCCCTGCCCACCCCAGGACAGCAAACACCGGGGAGCTGTTTTTT
CDR3aa: CAIPAHPRTANTGELFF

abundance: NA
d_gene: NA
j_gene: TRBJ1-2
v_gene: TRBV2
CDR3nt: TGTGCCAGCAGGAGGTATGGTGGCTACACCTTC
CDR3aa: CASRRYGGYTF

abundance: NA
d_gene: TRBD2
j_gene: TRBJ2-3
v_gene: TRBV7-2
CDR3nt: TGTGCCAGCAGCCCGGGACTAGCTATAGATACGCAGTATTTT
CDR3aa: CASSPGLAIDTQYF

abundance: NA
d_gene: NA
j_gene: TRBJ1-1
v_gene: TRBV7-9
CDR3nt: TGTGCCAGCAGCTTAGATCGAGAAGCTTACCGCTCTGAAGCTTTCTTT
CDR3aa: CASSLDREAYRSEAFF

abundance: NA
d_gene: NA
j_gene: TRBJ2-5
v_gene: TRBV30
CDR3nt: TGTGCCTGGAGTAGGGCTAGCGTACAGGAGACCCAGTACTTC
CDR3aa: CAWSRASVQETQYF